This T cell receptor beta chain derives from a study of shared clonotypes between healthy human individuals. Study-wide results and caveats: At large depth, rarefaction still showed sorted-subset sequencing to be incomplete.

About this clone: Its antigen is unknown.

A 200 ng quantity of DNA, tens of thousands of T cell genomes, went into the sorted-subset replicate PCRs. The data were produced by immunoSEQ multiplex PCR, yet TCRdb's version contains in-frame clones alone and is incomplete. In the table there are over 100,000 clones, under 70% of which are singletons. The sequence was obtained from a woman in her thirties in good health. Sequencing input: memory CD8+ T cells sorted from blood. The sample's subset: CD45RO+ cells pooled with CCR7-negative TemRA cells.

The CDR3 sequence: CAISDPSGSRSYEQYF. CDR3 nucleotide sequence: TGTGCCATCAGTGACCCTAGCGGGAGTCGGTCCTACGAGCAGTACTTC. The chain links TRBV10-3 to TRBJ2-7; 10 bases fit TRBD2. CDR1 is ENHRY, CDR2 SYGVKD, per germline. After removal of 3 bases from V and 1 base from J, the junction contained 6 bases not matched to a gene. This CDR3 region has 16 residues.